These 12 T cell receptor beta chains were all obtained from the same sample, sequenced in a study of OX40 agonist ivuxolimab in advanced cancers. The method was immunoSEQ multiplex PCR; TCRdb's version includes in-frame clones alone and lacks a portion of them. The sample has around 90,000 clones, roughly 90% seen once. The sequencing used CD4+ or CD8+ T cells sorted from blood, collected in a trial of the OX40 agonist ivuxolimab. These receptors were collected from an adult with an advanced solid tumor such as melanoma, head and neck, liver or kidney cancer.

This clone was observed once. J is TRBJ2-6 and V is TRBV28, with TRBD1 identical over 8 bases. This CDR3 has 18 amino acids. Per germline, CDR1 MDHEN and CDR2 SYDVKM. Trimming removed 5 bases from V and 0 bases from J; junction bases left unmatched: 9. The DNA of the CDR3 is TGTGCCAGCAGTCCTCGGACAGGGAAGAGCTCTGGGGCCAACGTCCTGACTTTC. It yields the protein CASSPRTGKSSGANVLTF.

Notes on this clone: The junction departs from germline at one end; a sequencing error may be responsible. The rearrangement links TRBV10-3 to TRBJ2-7; TRBD2 aligns across 8 bases. The CDR3 runs 17 residues. CDR1 ENHRY and CDR2 SYGVKD come from the germline V gene. CDR3 DNA sequence: TGTGTCATCAGTGAGTCGAGCGGGAGAAACGGGGTTTACGAGCAGTACTTC. Amino acids: CVISESSGRNGVYEQYF.

The chain joins TRBV6-1 to TRBJ2-3; 12 bases map to TRBD2. The CDR3 spans 15 residues. Germline CDR1 MNHNS, CDR2 SASEGT. Unmatched junction bases numbered 7, after V lost 6 bases and J lost 6 bases. CDR3 region: CASRTLAGGPDTQYF. CDR3 bases: TGTGCCAGCAGGACTCTAGCGGGAGGGCCGGATACGCAGTATTTT.

The chain uses TRBV10-1 and TRBJ2-5; 9 bases are a match to TRBD1. The end of the DNA fits TRBJ2-7 better, so the J call may be wrong. The germline V gene encodes CDR1 WNHNN and CDR2 SYGVQD (reference sequence). The CDR3 is 13 residues long. The CDR3 reads CASSDGTGPEQYF. In nucleotides, the CDR3 is TGCGCCAGCAGTGATGGGACAGGGCCCGAGCAGTACTTC.

This chain joins TRBV28 and TRBJ1-2; TRBD1 might be the D (6 bases). The CDR3 totals 15 residues. Per germline, CDR1 MDHEN and CDR2 SYDVKM. The V and J ends lost 6 bases and 4 bases respectively, with 18 bases between them. The CDR3 DNA reads as TGTGCCAGCAGGGAACGTCCAGGGGTTGGCTATGGCTACACCTTC. This encodes CASRERPGVGYGYTF.

V usage is TRBV5-5 and J usage is TRBJ1-5; D remains unclear. CDR3 size: 13 residues. Trimming pared 4 bases from V and 4 bases from J, leaving 9 bases between. Germline CDR1 is SGHKS and CDR2 is YYEKEE (reference sequence). The CDR3 reads CASSPWGNQPQHF. Written as DNA, the CDR3 is TGTGCCAGCAGCCCGTGGGGTAATCAGCCCCAGCATTTT.

The chain uses TRBV6-6 and TRBJ2-2; 7 bases fit TRBD1. Germline V CDR1 and CDR2: MNHNY, SVGAGI (reference sequence). The V segment lost 8 bases and the J segment 2 bases; nucleotides outside the gene matches: 5. This CDR3 is built from 14 residues. CDR3 amino acids: CASATGANTGELFF. The CDR3 DNA reads TGTGCCAGCGCTACAGGGGCAAACACCGGGGAGCTGTTTTTT.

In its sample, this clone was seen once. Different DNA sequences within this sample yield the same CDR3. The chain employs TRBV5-4 and TRBJ2-5; 7 bases are a match to TRBD2. CDR1 is SGHNT, CDR2 YYREEE, per germline (reference sequence). Trimming took 7 bases from V and 5 from J; bases not matched to a gene: 5. The CDR3 has 12 residues. The CDR3 sequence: CASGVGGETQYF. The CDR3 DNA is TGTGCCAGCGGGGTGGGGGGGGAGACCCAGTACTTC.

The J gene is TRBJ2-7, the V gene TRBV7-9; a possible D gene is TRBD2 (6 bases). The V end was cut by 4 bases, the J end by 0 bases, with 10 bases between. Germline V gene lookup returns CDR1 SEHNR and CDR2 FQNEAQ (reference sequence). This CDR3 spans 14 amino acids. The CDR3 loop is CASSSQLASYEQYF. In DNA form, the CDR3 reads TGTGCCAGCAGCTCTCAACTAGCCTCCTACGAGCAGTACTTC.

The chain uses TRBV6-1 and TRBJ2-7; no reliable D call. This CDR3 region has 11 residues. The germline CDR1 and CDR2 sequences are MNHNS and SASEGT. Trimming shortened V by 6 bases and J by 5 bases, and 8 bases separated the two germline ends. Here the CDR3 reads CASSRLDEQYF. In nucleotides, the CDR3 is TGTGCCAGCAGCCGGCTTGACGAGCAGTACTTC.

CDR3 amino acids: CASSILGGGGEKLFF. CDR3 bases: TGTGCCAGTAGTATCCTGGGGGGAGGAGGAGAAAAACTGTTTTTT. The chain uses TRBV19 and TRBJ1-4; D might be TRBD1 (5 bases). Looked up from germline, CDR1 is LNHDA and CDR2 is SQIVND (reference sequence). Between the trimmed V and J ends, which lost 3 bases and 8 bases, there was a span of 16 bases. The CDR3 runs 15 residues.

The rearrangement links TRBV30 to TRBJ2-1, with D possibly TRBD2 on 6 matching bases. Germline V gives CDR1 GTSNPN, CDR2 SVGIG (reference sequence). This CDR3 region has 15 residues. V lost 2 bases, J lost 4 bases, and 15 bases lay in between. The CDR3 loop reads CAWSPRDRHYNEQFF. CDR3 nucleotide sequence: TGTGCCTGGAGTCCGCGGGACCGCCATTACAATGAGCAGTTCTTC.